Listed below are T cell receptor beta chains from one sample, sequenced in a study of T cell changes during pregnancy in multiple sclerosis. Using immunoSEQ multiplex PCR, the repertoire was profiled, and TCRdb retains in-frame clones only, with some absent. The table has tens of thousands of clones, approximately 94% seen once. Sequencing used CD8+ T cells from peripheral blood mononuclear cells, obtained after pregnancy. All receptors come from a female donor with multiple sclerosis, enrolled in a pregnancy study. Each CDR3 is given with its conserved first and last residue. Fields, in order: V gene, J gene, clone size, D gene, CDR3 DNA, CDR3 protein. The D gene is left open where the match is weak. Clone size is not always given. Where it is, it says once, few, many or a class for expanded clones.

TRBV6-5	TRBJ2-3	NA	NA	TGTGCCAGCAGTTACTATAGACAGAGCACAGATACGCAGTATTTT	CASSYYRQSTDTQYF
TRBV4-1	TRBJ2-7	NA	NA	TGCGCCAGCAGCCATCCCCAGGGATCCTACGAGCAGTACTTC	CASSHPQGSYEQYF
TRBV7-9	TRBJ2-1	NA	NA	TGTGCCAGCAGCTCTACCGAGGTCCCATTGAGGAATGAGCAGTTCTTC	CASSSTEVPLRNEQFF
TRBV27	TRBJ2-7	NA	TRBD1	TGTGCCAGCAGTTTAAGGCCGGACAGGCAAGCTTACGAGCAGTACTTC	CASSLRPDRQAYEQYF
TRBV6-1	TRBJ1-5	NA	NA	TGTGCCAGCAGTGAATGGAGGGGAGGGTATAGCAATCAGCCCCAGCATTTT	CASSEWRGGYSNQPQHF
TRBV19	TRBJ1-2	NA	TRBD1	TGTGCCAGTAGTACCGGGACAGGGATCGACGGCTACACCTTC	CASSTGTGIDGYTF
TRBV9	TRBJ2-7	NA	TRBD1	TGTGCCAGCAGCCTAGGACAGGGGGCGTACGAGCAGTACTTC	CASSLGQGAYEQYF
TRBV13	TRBJ1-1	NA	NA	TGTGCCAGCAGCCCGCCCCCTCCACAGTTGAACACTGAAGCTTTCTTT	CASSPPPPQLNTEAFF
TRBV27	TRBJ2-7	NA	NA	TGTGCCAGCAGTTACCAGGGTGGGGAGCAGTACTTC	CASSYQGGEQYF
TRBV19	TRBJ1-1	NA	NA	TGTGCCAGTAGTTTCATGGGGGCCAGCACTGAAGCTTTCTTT	CASSFMGASTEAFF
TRBV7-3	TRBJ2-3	NA	TRBD2	TGTGCCAGCAGCTTAGGGCTAGCGGACAACACAGATACGCAGTATTTT	CASSLGLADNTDTQYF
TRBV7-9	TRBJ2-2	NA	NA	TGTGCCAGCAGCGAAACCGGGGACACCGGGGAGCTGTTTTTT	CASSETGDTGELFF
TRBV7-6	TRBJ2-1	NA	TRBD1	TGTGCCAGCAGCCCCCTGACAGGGGCTATGGGTGAGCAGTTCTTC	CASSPLTGAMGEQFF
TRBV7-9	TRBJ2-1	NA	TRBD2	TGTGCCAGCAGCCCCGGGACTAGCGTACCCGGTGAGCAGTTCTTC	CASSPGTSVPGEQFF
TRBV9	TRBJ2-6	once	TRBD2	TGTGCCAGCAGTGGCACCGGGAGGGCTGGGGCCAACGTCCTGACTTTC	CASSGTGRAGANVLTF
TRBV28	TRBJ2-1	NA	NA	TGTGCCAGCTTATCCGGGGGTAGCTCCTACAATGAGCAGTTCTTC	CASLSGGSSYNEQFF
TRBV15	TRBJ2-1	NA	TRBD2	TGTGCCACCAGCAGAGAAAGGGACTACAGCTCCTACAATGAGCAGTTCTTC	CATSRERDYSSYNEQFF
TRBV9	TRBJ2-3	NA	TRBD2	TGTGCCAGCCTCGGGAGGGACACAGATACGCAGTATTTT	CASLGRDTDTQYF
TRBV4-3	TRBJ1-3	NA	TRBD1	TGCGCCAGCAGCCAGGGACAGTCTACTGGAAACACCATATATTTT	CASSQGQSTGNTIYF
TRBV28	TRBJ1-1	NA	NA	TGTGCCAGCAGTTTGAGTAACAGGGCTAAAACTGAAGCTTTCTTT	CASSLSNRAKTEAFF
TRBV27	TRBJ2-1	NA	TRBD2	TGTGCCAGCAGTTTCAATAGCGGGAATGAGCAGTTCTTC	CASSFNSGNEQFF
TRBV28	TRBJ2-3	NA	NA	TGTGCCAGCGGTTACCTGGTTAGCGCCACAGATACGCAGTATTTT	CASGYLVSATDTQYF
TRBV7-8	TRBJ2-7	NA	TRBD1	TGTGCCAGCAGCTTAGGCCCGTGGGACAGCTCCTACGAGCAGTACTTC	CASSLGPWDSSYEQYF
TRBV7-9	TRBJ2-1	NA	NA	TGTGCCAGCAGCTTAGTGGTTGGGGCAAATGAGCAGTTCTTC	CASSLVVGANEQFF
TRBV7-9	TRBJ2-1	NA	TRBD1	TGTGCCAGCAGCTCCGGGACAGGCTCCTACAATGAGCAGTTCTTC	CASSSGTGSYNEQFF
TRBV11-2	TRBJ2-7	NA	NA	TGTGCCAGCACCTTGTCTAGTTCCTACGAGCAGTACTTC	CASTLSSSYEQYF
TRBV28	TRBJ2-7	NA	NA	TGTGCCAGCAGTTTAGAGCGCGAATGGTACGAGCAGTACTTC	CASSLEREWYEQYF
TRBV7-6	TRBJ2-5	NA	TRBD2	TGTGCGACCAGAGTAGCGGGAGGGACTCAAGAGACCCAGTACTTC	CATRVAGGTQETQYF
TRBV15	TRBJ1-2	NA	NA	TGTGCCACCAGCAGAGAAAGAGGTGGCAGACCTTATGGCTACACCTTC	CATSRERGGRPYGYTF
TRBV19	TRBJ1-5	NA	NA	TGTGCCACCCTAGTATCGGGGGGGCTGAATCAGCCCCAGCATTTT	CATLVSGGLNQPQHF
TRBV5-6	TRBJ1-2	NA	TRBD1	TGTGCCAGCAGCGAAGTGACAGGGGATAACTATGGCTACACCTTC	CASSEVTGDNYGYTF
TRBV5-1	TRBJ2-3	NA	NA	TGCGCCAGCAGCCCGGGGGTCGGACGCACAGATACGCAGTATTTT	CASSPGVGRTDTQYF
TRBV14	TRBJ2-7	few	NA	TGTGCCAGCAGCCAATCCGTCGGGTCCGAGCAGTACTTC	CASSQSVGSEQYF
TRBV19	TRBJ1-4	NA	NA	TGTGCCAGTAGTATAGATCTTGAAAAACTGTTTTTT	CASSIDLEKLFF
TRBV27	TRBJ2-2	NA	TRBD2	TGTGCCAGCAGTTTATCGGCTCTAGCGGGAAGCACCGGGGAGCTGTTTTTT	CASSLSALAGSTGELFF
TRBV2	TRBJ2-7	NA	NA	TGTGCCAGTTCCGAGGTGTCCTACGAGCAGTACTTC	CASSEVSYEQYF
TRBV19	TRBJ2-7	NA	NA	TGTGCCAGTAGTAAGACAGGCCAGCAGTACTTC	CASSKTGQQYF
TRBV27	TRBJ2-3	NA	NA	TGTGCCAGCAGTTTAGGGGGCACCCACACAGATACGCAGTATTTT	CASSLGGTHTDTQYF
TRBV30	TRBJ1-4	NA	NA	TGTGCCTGGAGTATAAGCCGGGGTTGGGAAAAACTGTTTTTT	CAWSISRGWEKLFF
TRBV28	TRBJ2-7	NA	TRBD2	TGTGCCAGCAGTAAAGCGGGAGAGGGGTACGAGCAGTACTTC	CASSKAGEGYEQYF
TRBV4-2	TRBJ2-3	NA	TRBD2	TGTGCCAGCAGCCAAGTCGCGGGAGGAACAGATACGCAGTATTTT	CASSQVAGGTDTQYF
TRBV19	TRBJ2-1	NA	TRBD2	TGTGCCAGTATGGCGGGGGGGTACAATGAGCAGTTCTTC	CASMAGGYNEQFF
TRBV6-6	TRBJ2-3	once	NA	TGTGCCAGCAGTTACCGGGCTAGCAGCACAGATACGCAGTATTTT	CASSYRASSTDTQYF
TRBV15	TRBJ1-5	NA	TRBD1	TGTGCCACCAGCAGTTCCGGGACAGGGGGTTTGGAGCCCCAGCATTTT	CATSSSGTGGLEPQHF
TRBV27	TRBJ1-1	NA	TRBD1	TGTGCCAGCATCCACCAGGGGGTGACGACCTCGAACACTGAAGCTTTCTTT	CASIHQGVTTSNTEAFF
TRBV2	TRBJ2-1	NA	TRBD1	TGTGCCAGCAAGGCCGGCAGGGGGTTTTACAATGAGCAGTTCTTC	CASKAGRGFYNEQFF
TRBV27	TRBJ2-1	NA	NA	TGTGCCAGCAGTTTGAGTCGAACACCCCCGGGTATGTACAATGAGCAGTTCTTC	CASSLSRTPPGMYNEQFF
TRBV5-4	TRBJ2-3	NA	TRBD2	TGTGCCAGCATGATTAGCGGGAGTGCGACAGATACGCAGTATTTT	CASMISGSATDTQYF
TRBV9	TRBJ1-3	once	NA	TGTGCCAGCAGCGTAGGGCACAGCCGGTATGGAAACACCATATATTTT	CASSVGHSRYGNTIYF
TRBV19	TRBJ1-1	NA	NA	TGTGCCAGTACCGGAGGCCCTGAAGCTTTCTTT	CASTGGPEAFF
TRBV7-9	TRBJ2-1	NA	TRBD2	TGTGCCAGCAGCTTAGGACTAGCCAATGAGCAGTTCTTC	CASSLGLANEQFF
TRBV5-6	TRBJ2-3	NA	TRBD2	TGTGCCAGCAGCTTAGCGGGAGGCAGCACAGATACGCAGTATTTT	CASSLAGGSTDTQYF
TRBV19	TRBJ2-7	NA	NA	TGTGCCAGTAGTATAACGGGGTTTTACGAGCAGTACTTC	CASSITGFYEQYF